Listed below are T cell receptor beta chains from one sample, sequenced in a study of blood T cell repertoires in COVID-19. Sequencing was performed with immunoSEQ multiplex PCR; in TCRdb, only in-frame clones are kept and a portion is missing. The data show roughly 40,000 clones, around 90% seen once. What was sequenced was peripheral blood. These receptors were collected from a woman aged 40 to 50 with acute or convalescent COVID-19. Both conserved end residues are part of each CDR3. D genes are given only for firm matches.

V	D	J	CDR3	DNA
TRBV9	TRBD2	TRBJ2-1	CASSVVGTSGRNEQFF	TGTGCCAGCAGCGTAGTTGGGACTAGCGGGAGGAATGAGCAGTTCTTC
TRBV5-1	TRBD1	TRBJ1-4	CASSGGQVGREKLFF	TGCGCCAGCAGCGGCGGACAGGTTGGTCGGGAAAAACTGTTTTTT
TRBV9	TRBD1	TRBJ2-1	CASSGGQGAYNEQFF	TGTGCCAGCAGCGGAGGACAGGGGGCTTACAATGAGCAGTTCTTC
TRBV28	NA	TRBJ2-2	CASSLSTGIDTGELFF	TGTGCCAGCAGTTTATCTACAGGGATCGACACCGGGGAGCTGTTTTTT
TRBV28	NA	TRBJ1-2	CASSPPRGGTGNYGYTF	TGTGCCAGCAGTCCCCCTCGAGGGGGAACGGGCAACTATGGCTACACCTTC
TRBV6-2/TRBV6-3	NA	TRBJ2-7	CASSLHRETYEQYF	TGTGCCAGCAGTTTGCACCGGGAGACCTACGAGCAGTACTTC
TRBV5-1	NA	TRBJ2-3	CASRVGRDSTDTQYF	TGCGCCAGCAGAGTGGGGCGGGACAGCACAGATACGCAGTATTTT
TRBV9	NA	TRBJ1-2	CASSVGGYGYTF	TGTGCCAGCAGCGTAGGAGGGTATGGCTACACCTTC
TRBV5-4	NA	TRBJ1-3	CASSLGAKISGNTIYF	TGTGCCAGCAGCTTGGGAGCTAAAATCTCTGGAAACACCATATATTTT
TRBV6-5	NA	TRBJ2-7	CASSYFLADRKYF	TGTGCCAGCAGTTACTTCTTAGCCGACCGAAAGTACTTC
TRBV6-5	NA	TRBJ1-4	CASKAGVTNEKLFF	TGTGCCAGCAAGGCGGGGGTAACTAATGAAAAACTGTTTTTT
TRBV7-9	TRBD1	TRBJ2-3	CASSLRGQGSDTQYF	TGTGCCAGCAGCTTAAGGGGACAGGGGTCAGATACGCAGTATTTT
TRBV27	NA	TRBJ1-3	CASSHNLGGSGNTIYF	TGTGCCAGCAGTCACAACTTAGGAGGATCTGGAAACACCATATATTTT
TRBV9	NA	TRBJ2-3	CASSVLSRGGASTDTQYF	TGTGCCAGCAGCGTATTATCGAGGGGCGGGGCTAGCACAGATACGCAGTATTTT